This T cell receptor (beta chain) appears in the sequencing data of a study of T cell repertoires in cytomegalovirus infection. Study information: Public TCR beta signatures provided an indication of both CMV infection and a matching HLA type.

Study-wide points: Identification of carriers of CMV plus the relevant HLA was achieved through cumulative public TCR beta family frequency. In two of eight donors, the top clonotype was HLA-C-restricted CMV-specific.

Remarks on this clonotype: Its matching antigen is unknown.

Using its own MiXCR run on the reads, TCRdb lists one record per CDR3 protein. The table has around 340,000 distinct CDR3 sequences, about 27% seen once. The CDR3 covers 16 residues. The V gene end was trimmed by 8 bases and the J gene end by 6 bases; junction bases not matched to a gene: 17. The germline V gene encodes CDR1 MNHNS and CDR2 SASEGT. The chain uses TRBV6-1 and TRBJ1-1; TRBD1 matches at 8 bases. The specimen comprised cultured PBMCs, sampled from culture after CMV antigen stimulation. The sequence was collected from a human donor in good health (CMV status not recorded). Some clones in this sample may be carry-over from other donors' samples. DNA for the CDR3: TGTGCCAGCGACGCCAGAGGTCAGGGGGCCAGGGCTGAAGCTTTCTTT. This translates into CASDARGQGARAEAFF.